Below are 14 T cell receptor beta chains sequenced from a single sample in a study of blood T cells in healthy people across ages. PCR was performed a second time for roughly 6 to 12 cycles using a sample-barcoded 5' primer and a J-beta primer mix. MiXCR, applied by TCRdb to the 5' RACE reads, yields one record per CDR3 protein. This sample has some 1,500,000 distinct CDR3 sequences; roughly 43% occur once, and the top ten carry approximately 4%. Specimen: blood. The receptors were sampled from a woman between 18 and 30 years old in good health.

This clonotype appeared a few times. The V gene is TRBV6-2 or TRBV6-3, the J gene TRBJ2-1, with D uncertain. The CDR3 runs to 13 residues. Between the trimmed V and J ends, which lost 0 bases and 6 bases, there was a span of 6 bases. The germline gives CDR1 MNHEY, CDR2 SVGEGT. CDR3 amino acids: CASSYSGLNEQFF. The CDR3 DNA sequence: TGTGCCAGCAGTTACTCTGGGCTCAATGAGCAGTTCTTC.

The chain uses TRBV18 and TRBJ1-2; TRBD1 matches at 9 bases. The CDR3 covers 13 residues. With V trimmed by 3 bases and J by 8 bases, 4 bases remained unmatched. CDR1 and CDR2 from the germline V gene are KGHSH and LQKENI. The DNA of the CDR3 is TGTGCCAGCTCACCGGGACAGGGTCTCGGCTACACCTTC. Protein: CASSPGQGLGYTF.

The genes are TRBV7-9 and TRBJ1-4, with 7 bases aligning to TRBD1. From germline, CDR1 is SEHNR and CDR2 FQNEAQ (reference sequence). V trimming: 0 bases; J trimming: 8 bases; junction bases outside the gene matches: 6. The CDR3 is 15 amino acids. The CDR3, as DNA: TGTGCCAGCAGCTTAGCTGGACAGGTTCGCGAAAAACTGTTTTTT. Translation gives CASSLAGQVREKLFF.

The CDR3 protein is CATSSPRGAGGPNYNEQFF. The CDR3 region has the DNA TGTGCCACATCCTCGCCCCGGGGGGCGGGGGGCCCTAATTACAATGAGCAGTTCTTC. The chain joins TRBV6-1 to TRBJ2-1, with 8 bases matching TRBD2. The germline CDR1 and CDR2 sequences are MNHNS and SASEGT. This CDR3 has 19 residues. V trimming: 10 bases; J trimming: 4 bases; junction bases outside the gene matches: 24.

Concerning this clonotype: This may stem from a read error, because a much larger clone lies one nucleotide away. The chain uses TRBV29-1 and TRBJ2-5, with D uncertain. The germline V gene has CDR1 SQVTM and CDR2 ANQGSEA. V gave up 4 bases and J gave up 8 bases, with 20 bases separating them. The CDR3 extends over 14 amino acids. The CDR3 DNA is TGCAGCGTTGTCAGTCTTCTGAGACGAGATACCCAGTACTTC. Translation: CSVVSLLRRDTQYF.

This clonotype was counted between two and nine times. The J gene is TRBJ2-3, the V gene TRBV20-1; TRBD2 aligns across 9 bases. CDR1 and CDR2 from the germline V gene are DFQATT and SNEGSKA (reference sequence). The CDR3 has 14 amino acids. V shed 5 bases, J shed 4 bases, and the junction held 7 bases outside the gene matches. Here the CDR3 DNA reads TGCAGTGCTGATCTAGCGGGGTGGGCAGATACGCAGTATTTT. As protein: CSADLAGWADTQYF.

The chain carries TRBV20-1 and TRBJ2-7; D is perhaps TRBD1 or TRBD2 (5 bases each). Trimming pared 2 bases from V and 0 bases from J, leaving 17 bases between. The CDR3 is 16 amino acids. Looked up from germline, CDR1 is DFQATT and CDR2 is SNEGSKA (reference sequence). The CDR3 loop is CSARIPGPTLSYEQYF. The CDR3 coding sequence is TGCAGTGCTAGAATTCCGGGACCCACCCTCTCCTACGAGCAGTACTTC.

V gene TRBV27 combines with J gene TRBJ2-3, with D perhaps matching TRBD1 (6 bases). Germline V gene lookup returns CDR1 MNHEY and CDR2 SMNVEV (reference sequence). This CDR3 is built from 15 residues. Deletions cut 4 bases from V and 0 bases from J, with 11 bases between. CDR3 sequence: CASSSDRFSTDTQYF. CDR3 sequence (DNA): TGTGCCAGCAGTTCCGACAGGTTTAGCACAGATACGCAGTATTTT.

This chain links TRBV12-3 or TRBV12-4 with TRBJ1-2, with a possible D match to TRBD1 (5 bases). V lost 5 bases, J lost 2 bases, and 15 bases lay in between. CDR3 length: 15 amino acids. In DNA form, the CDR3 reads TGTGCCAGCAGTGGGGAGGGGTCGGCAAACTATGGCTACACCTTC. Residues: CASSGEGSANYGYTF.

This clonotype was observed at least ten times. The CDR3 DNA is TGTGCCAGCAGCTTCCAGGCAGGGATGGATAGCGGCTACACCTTC. Encoded protein: CASSFQAGMDSGYTF. V and J are TRBV7-9 and TRBJ1-2, with D perhaps matching TRBD1 (5 bases). CDR1 and CDR2 (germline): SEHNR, FQNEAQ (reference sequence). V was cut by 3 bases and J by 8 bases, with 19 bases left in between. CDR3 length equals 15 residues.

This chain's CDR3 is CSVEYLDRLNNEQFF. CDR3 in DNA: TGCAGCGTTGAGTATTTGGACAGACTTAACAATGAGCAGTTCTTC. This chain connects TRBV29-1 to TRBJ2-1; weak D call: TRBD1 (6 bases). Germline V CDR1 and CDR2: SQVTM, ANQGSEA. The V end was cut by 3 bases, the J end by 5 bases, with 17 bases between. This CDR3 comprises 15 residues.

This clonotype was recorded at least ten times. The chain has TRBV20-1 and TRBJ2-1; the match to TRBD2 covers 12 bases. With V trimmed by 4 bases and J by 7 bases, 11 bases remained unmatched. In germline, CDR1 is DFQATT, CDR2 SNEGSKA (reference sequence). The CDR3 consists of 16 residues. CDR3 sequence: CSAIRLAGGPRNEQFF. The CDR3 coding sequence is TGCAGTGCTATCCGCCTAGCGGGGGGGCCGAGGAATGAGCAGTTCTTC.

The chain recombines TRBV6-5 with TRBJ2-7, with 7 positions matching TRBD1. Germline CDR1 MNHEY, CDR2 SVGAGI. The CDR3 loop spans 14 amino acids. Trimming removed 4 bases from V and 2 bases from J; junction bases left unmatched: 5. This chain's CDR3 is CASSSGTVAYEQYF. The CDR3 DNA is TGTGCCAGCAGTTCCGGGACAGTTGCCTACGAGCAGTACTTC.

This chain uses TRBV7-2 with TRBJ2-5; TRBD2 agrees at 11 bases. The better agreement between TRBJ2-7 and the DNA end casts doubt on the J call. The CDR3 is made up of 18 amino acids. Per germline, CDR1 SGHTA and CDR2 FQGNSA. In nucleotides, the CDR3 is TGTGCCAGCAGCTTAGCTCCCGGGACTAGCGGAGAAGACTACGAGCAGTACTTC. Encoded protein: CASSLAPGTSGEDYEQYF.